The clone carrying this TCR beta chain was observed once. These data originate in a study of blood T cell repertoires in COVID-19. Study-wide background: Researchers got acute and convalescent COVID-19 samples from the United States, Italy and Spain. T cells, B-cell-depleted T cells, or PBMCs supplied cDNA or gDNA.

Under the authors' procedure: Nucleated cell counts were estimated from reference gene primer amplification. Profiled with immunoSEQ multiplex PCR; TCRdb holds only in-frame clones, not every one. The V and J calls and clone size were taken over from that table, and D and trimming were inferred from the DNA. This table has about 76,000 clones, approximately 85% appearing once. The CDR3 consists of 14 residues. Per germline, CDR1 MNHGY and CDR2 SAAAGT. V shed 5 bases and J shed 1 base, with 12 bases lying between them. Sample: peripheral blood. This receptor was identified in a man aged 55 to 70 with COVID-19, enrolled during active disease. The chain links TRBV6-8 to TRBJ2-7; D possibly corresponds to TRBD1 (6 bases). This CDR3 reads CASSRDILSYEQYF. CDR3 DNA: TGTGCCAGCAGTAGGGACATTCTATCCTACGAGCAGTACTTC.